A selection of T cell receptor beta chains follows, all from one sample in a study of cytomegalovirus exposure and HLA in healthy donors. Produced via immunoSEQ multiplex PCR; TCRdb's table is partial and in-frame only. The sample totals around 150,000 clones. Sequenced material: PBMCs. These receptor sequences come from an older woman in good health and CMV-seronegative. Each CDR3 is given with its conserved first and last residue. The D gene is left open where the match is weak.

TGTGCCACCAGCAGAGTAACAGCATTCGGCGCTTTCTTT | CATSRVTAFGAFF | TRBV15 | - | TRBJ1-1
TGTGCCAGCAGCTTGGACAGGGGTAACTATGGCTACACCTTC | CASSLDRGNYGYTF | TRBV7-9 | TRBD1 | TRBJ1-2
TGTGCCAGCAGTTACGGGCCCAACACAGATACGCAGTATTTT | CASSYGPNTDTQYF | TRBV6-5 | - | TRBJ2-3
TGTGCCAGCGTAGAGCAAGGCAATCAGCCCCAGCATTTT | CASVEQGNQPQHF | TRBV2 | - | TRBJ1-5
TGTGCCAGCAGCTTCCCCAGCTCTGGAAACACCATATATTTT | CASSFPSSGNTIYF | TRBV7-8 | - | TRBJ1-3
TGTGCCAGCAGCCCCTCCGGGACTAGATATTCCGAGCAGTACTTC | CASSPSGTRYSEQYF | TRBV5-4 | TRBD2 | TRBJ2-7
TGTGCCAGCAGTGAAGCGGGAGGTCTGACAGATACGCAGTATTTT | CASSEAGGLTDTQYF | TRBV25-1 | TRBD2 | TRBJ2-3
TGCGCCAGCAGCTTGGGGCCGGGGGGGTCCTACAATGAGCAGTTCTTC | CASSLGPGGSYNEQFF | TRBV5-1 | TRBD2 | TRBJ2-1
TGTGCCAGCAGCTTAGACCTAGACAGGTCCTACGAGCAGTACTTC | CASSLDLDRSYEQYF | TRBV11-2 | - | TRBJ2-7
TGTGCCAGCAGTACCCAGGGGACGCGCACCGGGGAGCTGTTTTTT | CASSTQGTRTGELFF | TRBV27 | - | TRBJ2-2
TGCGCCAGCAGGGGGCGTGACAGTTCGGATACGCAGTATTTT | CASRGRDSSDTQYF | TRBV5-1 | - | TRBJ2-3
TGTGCCAGCAGAAGCGGGACAGGGAATGAAAAACTGTTTTTT | CASRSGTGNEKLFF | TRBV2 | TRBD1 | TRBJ1-4
TGTGCCAGCAGGGGGGAGTCCAGGGGGGCCTACGAGCAGTACTTC | CASRGESRGAYEQYF | TRBV6-1 | - | TRBJ2-7
TGTGCCAGCAGCCCACAGGTTCTTTCCCCCTACACCGGGGAGCTGTTTTTT | CASSPQVLSPYTGELFF | TRBV7-3 | - | TRBJ2-2
TGTGCCAGCAGCGTAAGCGGGGGGCCCCGGGGATACAATGAGCAGTTCTTC | CASSVSGGPRGYNEQFF | TRBV9 | TRBD2 | TRBJ2-1
TGTGCCAGCAGTTGGGCAGGGGGCGTACGGAATGAGCAGTTCTTC | CASSWAGGVRNEQFF | TRBV2 | TRBD1 | TRBJ2-1
TGTGCCAGCAGTCGAACAGGGCAGTCCGAAAAACTGTTTTTT | CASSRTGQSEKLFF | TRBV6-1 | - | TRBJ1-4
TGTGCCAGCAGCTTTATAACTAGCTTCACTTTCACAGATACGCAGTATTTT | CASSFITSFTFTDTQYF | TRBV5-6 | - | TRBJ2-3
TGCGCCAGCAGTGGGTCAGCCTATGGCTACACCTTC | CASSGSAYGYTF | TRBV10-2 | - | TRBJ1-2
TGCGCCAGCACCCTGACAGGGGGCGTAAATCAGCCCCAGCATTTT | CASTLTGGVNQPQHF | TRBV10-2 | TRBD1 | TRBJ1-5
TGTGCCAGCAGCTTGGAGGGACAGGGGGCTGGGGAGACCCAGTACTTC | CASSLEGQGAGETQYF | TRBV5-8 | TRBD1 | TRBJ2-5
TGTGCCAGCAGCCTGCCCGACAGTTCCTACGAGCAGTACTTC | CASSLPDSSYEQYF | TRBV5-4 | - | TRBJ2-7
TGCAGCGTTCGTGGAGCGGGAAGCTCCTACAATGAGCAGTTCTTC | CSVRGAGSSYNEQFF | TRBV29-1 | TRBD2 | TRBJ2-1
TGCGCCAGCAGCTGGGACAGTACCTACGAGCAGTACTTC | CASSWDSTYEQYF | TRBV5-1 | TRBD1 | TRBJ2-7
TGTGCCACCAGCAGGGACAGGGGCCGCATGTGGGGGTTTTCAGCTCGCACAGATACGCAGTATTTT | CATSRDRGRMWGFSARTDTQYF | TRBV15 | TRBD1 | TRBJ2-3
TGTGCCAGCAGCGCGGGTAACAGGGATTACACTGAAGCTTTCTTT | CASSAGNRDYTEAFF | TRBV9 | - | TRBJ1-1
TGCGCCAGCAGCTTTCCGGACAGCTCTGAAGCTTTCTTT | CASSFPDSSEAFF | TRBV5-1 | - | TRBJ1-1
TGTGCCAGCAGCTTACAAGAAAATCAGCCCCAGCATTTT | CASSLQENQPQHF | TRBV5-8 | - | TRBJ1-5
TGTGCCAGCAGCTCCGTCCCCCAGGGAACCCAGCATTTT | CASSSVPQGTQHF | TRBV9 | - | TRBJ1-5
TGTGCCAGCAGTTTATTTCGTGGGCGCCGAACCCCGAACACTGAAGCTTTCTTT | CASSLFRGRRTPNTEAFF | TRBV27 | - | TRBJ1-1
TGTGCCAGTAGTGGGGGTGAGGGGAGGGAGTCTCAAGAGACCCAGTACTTC | CASSGGEGRESQETQYF | TRBV19 | TRBD2 | TRBJ2-5
TGCGCCAGCAGGGCCCGGGGAACAGATACGCAGTATTTT | CASRARGTDTQYF | TRBV5-1 | - | TRBJ2-3
TGTGCCAGCAGCTTGGGAATGGGGCTAGATGGGGAAGGCTACGAGCAGTACTTC | CASSLGMGLDGEGYEQYF | TRBV5-6 | - | TRBJ2-7
TGTGCCAGCTCACCCTTTGGTACTGGGCTGAACACTGAAGCTTTCTTT | CASSPFGTGLNTEAFF | TRBV18 | - | TRBJ1-1
TGTGCCAGCAGCTTAGCGGCAGGTTCCTCCTACAATGAGCAGTTCTTC | CASSLAAGSSYNEQFF | TRBV7-8 | - | TRBJ2-1
TGTGCCAGCAGTGTCCGGACAGTCGTGAACACTGAAGCTTTCTTT | CASSVRTVVNTEAFF | TRBV25-1 | - | TRBJ1-1
TGTGCCAGCAGTGAAGGGGCTTTCTCCTACACCTTC | CASSEGAFSYTF | TRBV2 | - | TRBJ1-2
TGTGCCAGCAGCTTAGGAAAGGGACAGGGGGACGGCAATCAGCCCCAGCATTTT | CASSLGKGQGDGNQPQHF | TRBV7-9 | TRBD1 | TRBJ1-5
TGTGCCAGCAAGCCGACAGGGCACTCACCCCTCCACTTT | CASKPTGHSPLHF | TRBV27 | TRBD1 | TRBJ1-6
TGCGCCAGTGTCCGGGGGGGTAGCACAGATACGCAGTATTTT | CASVRGGSTDTQYF | TRBV5-1 | TRBD2 | TRBJ2-3
TGTGCCAGCAAGACCGGGAGTAATTCACCCCTCCACTTT | CASKTGSNSPLHF | TRBV11-2 | - | TRBJ1-6
TGTGCCAGCAGCCCCCGACTAGCGGGAGAGGTCGAGCAGTACTTC | CASSPRLAGEVEQYF | TRBV7-6 | TRBD2 | TRBJ2-7
TGCGCCAGCAGTGAGGGGACTAGTGGAACAGATACGCAGTATTTT | CASSEGTSGTDTQYF | TRBV10-2 | TRBD2 | TRBJ2-3
TGTGCCAGCAGCTTAAGGGGGCTAGCGGGAGTGGATGGGAATGAGCAGTTCTTC | CASSLRGLAGVDGNEQFF | TRBV7-3 | TRBD2 | TRBJ2-1
TGTGCCAGCAGTATGGATTACAGGAACTATGGCTACACCTTC | CASSMDYRNYGYTF | TRBV6-1 | - | TRBJ1-2
TGTGCCAGCAGCTTAGGGACAGGGGGCAATCAGCCCCAGCATTTT | CASSLGTGGNQPQHF | TRBV7-8 | TRBD1 | TRBJ1-5
TGTGCCAGCAGCGTAGAATCCCATTACAATGAGCAGTTCTTC | CASSVESHYNEQFF | TRBV9 | - | TRBJ2-1
TGTGCCAGCAGTTACTTGGCTAGCGGTCATTACAATGAGCAGTTCTTC | CASSYLASGHYNEQFF | TRBV7-6 | TRBD2 | TRBJ2-1
TGCAGCGTTGAAGATGACTGGAGCTCTGGGGCCAACGTCCTGACTTTC | CSVEDDWSSGANVLTF | TRBV29-1 | - | TRBJ2-6
TGTGCCAGCAGTGTTGGGACAGGGGGCTGGGGGGAGCAGTACTTC | CASSVGTGGWGEQYF | TRBV25-1 | TRBD1 | TRBJ2-7
TGCAGCGTTGGTGGGGACAGGGGAGGCAATCAGCCCCAGCATTTT | CSVGGDRGGNQPQHF | TRBV29-1 | TRBD1 | TRBJ1-5
TGTGCCAGCAGCTCCGTGGGACAGGGGAGCGAAAAACTGTTTTTT | CASSSVGQGSEKLFF | TRBV7-2 | TRBD1 | TRBJ1-4
TGTGCCAGCAGCTTGGGGGGCAGGAAGCGACCTGAAGCTTTCTTT | CASSLGGRKRPEAFF | TRBV5-6 | - | TRBJ1-1
TGTGCCAGCAGAGCAAAGAGCCCGGTTGGCCTTTGGGACACACGATTCGTGGACACTGAAGCTTTCTTT | CASRAKSPVGLWDTRFVDTEAFF | TRBV2 | - | TRBJ1-1